The rows below give T cell receptor beta chains drawn from one sample of a study of T-cell reconstitution after alpha-beta-depleted transplantation in children. TCRdb passed the PCR reads through MiXCR, listing each CDR3 protein once. The table records over 200,000 distinct CDR3 sequences, approximately 9.5% of them present only once. The input for sequencing was PBMCs from the stem cell graft donor, taken from the stem cell graft. The receptor set was obtained from a human donor who donated a stem cell graft to a child with acute lymphoblastic leukemia. Each CDR3 is given without its conserved first and last residue.

TRBJ2-7 | TRBV27 | ASSQRWTGGEQY
TRBJ2-3 | TRBV5-1 | ASSPGDFNRDTQY
TRBJ2-3 | TRBV6-2/TRBV6-3 | ASSYWRGDTDTQY
TRBJ2-7 | TRBV6-5 | ASSYSLNLAHEQY
TRBJ2-2 | TRBV7-2 | ASSWPGQEESGELF
TRBJ2-6 | TRBV7-2 | ARDSGANVLT
TRBJ1-5 | TRBV5-1 | ASSSLQELSNQPQH
TRBJ2-1 | TRBV6-1 | ASRPRTENEQF
TRBJ2-7 | TRBV2 | ASSSELTNWTPIEQY
TRBJ1-1 | TRBV29-1 | SARVDSNTEAF
TRBJ2-2 | TRBV20-1 | SARRQGLTGELF
TRBJ1-1 | TRBV5-1 | ASSPPVGNTEAF
TRBJ1-3 | TRBV11-2 | ASSSDRGTGNTIY
TRBJ2-5 | TRBV6-5 | ASSYALGRGQETQY
TRBJ1-4 | TRBV5-1 | ASSSGGGEEKLF
TRBJ1-1 | TRBV5-1 | ASSLAVAARPNTEAF
TRBJ1-1 | TRBV29-1 | SVEARANEAF
TRBJ2-3 | TRBV2 | ASRILGQGTDTQY
TRBJ1-2 | TRBV20-1 | SATAGQASTYGYT
TRBJ2-4 | TRBV7-8 | ASSLEARGRRFDIQY
TRBJ1-1 | TRBV7-9 | ASRADRWASNTEAF
TRBJ1-1 | TRBV20-1 | SARDPRGGSMNTEAF
TRBJ1-2 | TRBV6-5 | ASSYEGTIRGYT
TRBJ1-1 | TRBV5-1 | ASSYTGDTTEAF
TRBJ2-5 | TRBV9 | ASSVGAGGVEVVIETQY
TRBJ2-7 | TRBV29-1 | SVGDSLNYEQY
TRBJ2-5 | TRBV7-9 | ASSFKGQSDQETQY
TRBJ1-3 | TRBV7-9 | ASSPKRRIGNTIY
TRBJ2-5 | TRBV7-9 | ASSPSFGVQETQY
TRBJ1-5 | TRBV19 | ASSIRQQQPQH
TRBJ2-5 | TRBV24-1 | ATSDSAAQETQY
TRBJ1-1 | TRBV5-1 | ASSLGMVGQGNTEAF
TRBJ2-5 | TRBV12-3/TRBV12-4 | ASSFLAGKETQY
TRBJ1-1 | TRBV19 | ASRQLDLNTEAF
TRBJ2-2 | TRBV27 | ASGPVAGGVGTGELF
TRBJ2-7 | TRBV29-1 | SVADSGGEQY
TRBJ2-1 | TRBV27 | ASSLLAGGMLSYNEQF
TRBJ1-5 | TRBV19 | ASSIEGGNQPQH
TRBJ1-1 | TRBV5-1 | ASSLGTGGVLYTEAF
TRBJ2-5 | TRBV9 | ASSVGRLQETQY
TRBJ2-3 | TRBV10-3 | AISESSRVGTDTQY
TRBJ2-3 | TRBV12-3/TRBV12-4 | ASSLVVRSANTDTQY